Listed below are T cell receptor beta chains from one sample, sequenced in a study of beta chain features in type 1 diabetes. Repertoires were generated with immunoSEQ multiplex PCR, while TCRdb's copy carries only in-frame clones and drops some. Altogether under 800,000 clones are present, 15% being singletons, with the ten largest covering about 0.097%. Material for sequencing was naive CD4+ T cells from blood. These receptors came from a man younger than 35 in good health. Each CDR3 is given without its conserved first and last residue. Fields, in order: V gene, CDR3 length, J gene, CDR3 protein.

v_call: TRBV6-5
cdr3_length: 11
j_call: TRBJ2-2
cdr3_aa: ASSYSNTGELF

v_call: TRBV7-6
cdr3_length: 15
j_call: TRBJ2-1
cdr3_aa: ASSPLLATISSNEQF

v_call: TRBV7-8
cdr3_length: 8
j_call: TRBJ1-2
cdr3_aa: ASSLFRYT

v_call: TRBV4-2
cdr3_length: 14
j_call: TRBJ2-2
cdr3_aa: ASSLRQGDSAGELF

v_call: TRBV28
cdr3_length: 13
j_call: TRBJ2-2
cdr3_aa: ASTLGMGISGELF

v_call: TRBV28
cdr3_length: 14
j_call: TRBJ1-1
cdr3_aa: ASRRTGGLMNTEAF

v_call: TRBV28
cdr3_length: 15
j_call: TRBJ2-7
cdr3_aa: ASSFYFGDRVRYEQY

v_call: TRBV19
cdr3_length: 13
j_call: TRBJ2-3
cdr3_aa: ASSFAGVGADTQY

v_call: TRBV9
cdr3_length: 13
j_call: TRBJ1-1
cdr3_aa: ASSVSADPNTEAF

v_call: TRBV18
cdr3_length: 10
j_call: TRBJ2-7
cdr3_aa: ASSPASQGLY

v_call: TRBV18
cdr3_length: 12
j_call: TRBJ1-1
cdr3_aa: ASSPGGGNTEAF

v_call: TRBV20-1
cdr3_length: 9
j_call: TRBJ1-1
cdr3_aa: SARVNTEAF

v_call: TRBV9
cdr3_length: 14
j_call: TRBJ1-2
cdr3_aa: ASSLGRITGGGGYT

v_call: TRBV28
cdr3_length: 13
j_call: TRBJ1-3
cdr3_aa: ASSSTGGRGNTIY

v_call: TRBV9
cdr3_length: 13
j_call: TRBJ1-1
cdr3_aa: ASSYRDRMNTEAF

v_call: TRBV7-9
cdr3_length: 12
j_call: TRBJ2-1
cdr3_aa: ASSFDGSLGEQF

v_call: TRBV2
cdr3_length: 12
j_call: TRBJ1-3
cdr3_aa: ASAGGFFGNTIY

v_call: TRBV28
cdr3_length: 15
j_call: TRBJ1-4
cdr3_aa: ASSLGERVATNEKLF

v_call: TRBV10-3
cdr3_length: 14
j_call: TRBJ2-7
cdr3_aa: AISDRDSYWTYEQY

v_call: TRBV7-2
cdr3_length: 13
j_call: TRBJ1-4
cdr3_aa: ASSLAGEPNEKLF